The clone carrying this T cell receptor beta chain was picked up many times. The investigators amplified TCR beta CDR3 regions from RNA transcripts. Primed by the HTBI set, a first-round RT-PCR was run on the TCR CDR3. One entry per CDR3 protein results from TCRdb running MiXCR on the multiplex PCR reads. The table has fewer than 550,000 distinct CDR3 sequences, approximately 25% seen once. Active moderate-to-severe ophthalmopathy, Clinical Activity Score at least 3, NOSPECS at least 4, under 3 months' duration. The PBMCs had their origin in around 10 ml of fresh peripheral blood. This entry belongs to a study of T cells in Graves' hyperthyroidism and ophthalmopathy. Study details: Before treatment of any kind, peripheral blood was taken at initial diagnosis.

With 5 bases removed from V and 2 bases from J, the gap between germline ends came to 10 bases. This CDR3 is built from 13 residues. In germline, CDR1 is GTSNPN, CDR2 SVGIG (reference sequence). The rearrangement links TRBV30 to TRBJ1-5, with TRBD1 as a possible D gene (5 bases). The sequence was collected from a woman in her twenties or thirties with Graves' ophthalmopathy. Input material: blood. The DNA of the CDR3 is TGTGCCTGGGGACACATTGGCAATCAGCCCCAGCATTTT. Residues: CAWGHIGNQPQHF.